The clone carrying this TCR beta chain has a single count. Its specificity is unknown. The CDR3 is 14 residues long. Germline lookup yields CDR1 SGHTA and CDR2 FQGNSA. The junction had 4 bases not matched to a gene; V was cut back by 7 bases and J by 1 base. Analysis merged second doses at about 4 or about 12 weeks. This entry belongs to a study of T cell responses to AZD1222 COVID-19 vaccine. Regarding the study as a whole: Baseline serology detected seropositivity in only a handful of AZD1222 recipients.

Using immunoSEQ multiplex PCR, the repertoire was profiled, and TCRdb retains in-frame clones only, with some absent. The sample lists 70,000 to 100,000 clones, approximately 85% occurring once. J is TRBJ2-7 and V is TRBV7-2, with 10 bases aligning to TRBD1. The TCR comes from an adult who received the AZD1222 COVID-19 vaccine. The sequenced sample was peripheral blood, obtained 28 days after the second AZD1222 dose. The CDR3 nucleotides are TGTGCCAGCATTGGGGACAGGGGTTCCTACGAGCAGTACTTC. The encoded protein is CASIGDRGSYEQYF.